This T cell receptor beta chain originates from a study of T cells after somatic rescue of genetic block. The protocol was immunoSEQ multiplex PCR, while the TCRdb copy is restricted to in-frame clones and leaves out a portion. The table records over 55,000 clones, under 95% of them present only once. The V gene lost 1 base and the J gene lost 5 bases, with 6 bases spanning the gap. The CDR3 contains 13 residues. CDR1 SGHVS and CDR2 FNYEAQ come from the germline V gene. This sequence was found in a middle-aged man. The material sequenced was peripheral blood mononuclear cells (PBMCs). This chain joins TRBV7-6 and TRBJ2-1; D is uncertain. CDR3 region: CASSLEVDNEQFF. CDR3 DNA sequence: TGTGCCAGCAGCTTAGAGGTCGACAATGAGCAGTTCTTC. Looking up the rest from reference TRBV7-6 and TRBJ2-1 gives the full variable domain: GAGVSQSPRYKVTKRGQDVALRCDPISGHVSLYWYRQALGQGPEFLTYFNYEAQQDKSGLPNDRFSAERPEGSISTLTIQRTEQRDSAMYRCASSLEVDNEQFFGPGTRLTVL.